The clone carrying this TCR beta chain was recorded a few times. This record belongs to a study of blood T cell repertoires in COVID-19. In germline, CDR1 is LNHDA, CDR2 SQIVND (reference sequence). The V and J ends lost 5 bases and 3 bases, in that order; junction bases with no gene match: 1. This CDR3 comprises 13 residues. TCRdb keeps only in-frame clones here, not all; method: immunoSEQ multiplex PCR. The repertoire has more than 200,000 clones, around four fifths of them found once; the top ten carry more than 9%. Followed longitudinally, the Seattle patients had been enrolled during active infection.

The sequenced material came from peripheral blood. This clonotype was sampled from a woman older than 75 with COVID-19, enrolled during active disease. The V gene is TRBV19, the J gene TRBJ2-5; 9 positions match TRBD2. CDR3 region: CASSRGGEETQYF. CDR3 DNA: TGTGCCAGTAGTCGCGGGGGGGAAGAGACCCAGTACTTC.